The table lists the clone carrying this T cell receptor beta chain with a count of one. This entry comes from a study of fetal regulatory T cell absence and autoimmunity. Sequencing was performed with immunoSEQ multiplex PCR; in TCRdb, only in-frame clones are kept and a portion is missing. The table records more than 85,000 clones, 55% to 75% of them present only once. Sequencing input: pancreas tissue. This sequence was found in a male donor with IPEX syndrome.

The CDR3 sequence: CASSSQGGFQETQYF. The CDR3 DNA sequence: TGTGCCAGCAGCTCCCAGGGGGGATTCCAAGAGACCCAGTACTTC. The chain uses TRBV5-4 and TRBJ2-5; maybe TRBD1 (7 bases). Germline CDR1 and CDR2: SGHNT and YYREEE (reference sequence). The V gene lost 3 bases and the J gene lost 1 base, with 13 bases spanning the gap. CDR3 size: 15 residues.